The rows below give T cell receptor beta chains drawn from one sample of a study of cytomegalovirus exposure and HLA in healthy donors. Some clones are missing from TCRdb's copy, which holds only in-frame ones; the method was immunoSEQ multiplex PCR. The repertoire holds a few hundred thousand clones, with 70% to 80% as singletons. The material sequenced was PBMCs. The receptors here all came from a man in his forties in good health and CMV-seronegative. Each CDR3 is given with its conserved first and last residue. D genes are given only for firm matches. Not every row has a clone size; where given, it reads once, few, many or a size class.

NA	TRBV27	once	13	TRBJ1-1	CASSLRRGTEAFF	TGTGCCAGCAGTTTAAGGAGAGGGACTGAAGCTTTCTTT
TRBD1	TRBV4-1	NA	18	TRBJ2-6	CASSPRDRGRIGANVLTF	TGCGCCAGCAGCCCCCGGGACAGGGGGCGGATAGGGGCCAACGTCCTGACTTTC
TRBD2	TRBV18	NA	18	TRBJ2-7	CASSPRRLAGGYSYEQYF	TGTGCCAGCTCACCACGGAGACTAGCGGGTGGTTACTCCTACGAGCAGTACTTC
TRBD1	TRBV19	NA	14	TRBJ1-1	CASSIGSGQTEAFF	TGTGCCAGTAGTATAGGGTCGGGACAGACTGAAGCTTTCTTT
NA	TRBV11-2	NA	13	TRBJ1-1	CASSLAVNTEAFF	TGTGCCAGCAGCTTAGCAGTGAACACTGAAGCTTTCTTT
NA	TRBV6-5	medium-sized	16	TRBJ2-1	CASSYSNSGGYNEQFF	TGTGCCAGCAGTTACTCGAATAGTGGTGGTTACAATGAGCAGTTCTTC
NA	TRBV5-4	NA	15	TRBJ1-2	CASSFGNRVDYGYTF	TGTGCCAGCAGCTTCGGGAACAGGGTGGACTATGGCTACACCTTC
TRBD2	TRBV18	NA	14	TRBJ2-5	CASSPTSGQETQYF	TGTGCCAGCTCACCCACTAGCGGCCAAGAGACCCAGTACTTC
NA	TRBV6-5	NA	13	TRBJ2-1	CASSYGHGREQFF	TGTGCCAGCAGTTATGGACACGGGCGTGAGCAGTTCTTC
TRBD2	TRBV5-1	NA	16	TRBJ2-3	CASSLALAGMTDTQYF	TGCGCCAGCAGCTTGGCTCTAGCGGGAATGACAGATACGCAGTATTTT
NA	TRBV10-3	NA	13	TRBJ1-1	CAIRTGPNTEAFF	TGTGCCATTCGAACAGGGCCGAACACTGAAGCTTTCTTT
NA	TRBV6-5	few	14	TRBJ1-1	CASSFNLRGTEAFF	TGTGCCAGCAGTTTCAACCTCCGGGGAACTGAAGCTTTCTTT
TRBD2	TRBV7-3	NA	16	TRBJ2-2	CASSLRGLGNTGELFF	TGTGCCAGCAGCTTAAGGGGACTAGGGAACACCGGGGAGCTGTTTTTT
TRBD2	TRBV6-1	once	13	TRBJ2-1	CASSDPQRGEQFF	TGTGCCAGCAGTGACCCGCAGCGGGGTGAGCAGTTCTTC
NA	TRBV7-2	NA	15	TRBJ2-3	CASSPNPGTGDTQYF	TGTGCCAGCAGCCCCAACCCGGGAACGGGAGATACGCAGTATTTT
NA	TRBV6-1	NA	12	TRBJ1-5	CASMGQNQPQHF	TGTGCCAGCATGGGGCAGAATCAGCCCCAGCATTTT
TRBD1	TRBV29-1	once	13	TRBJ2-5	CSVQPGGYETQYF	TGCAGCGTTCAGCCAGGGGGCTATGAGACCCAGTACTTC
NA	TRBV19	once	13	TRBJ2-7	CASRGGGGHEQYF	TGTGCCAGTAGAGGGGGGGGCGGTCACGAGCAGTACTTC
NA	TRBV11-2	NA	15	TRBJ2-6	CASSHSAGGANVLTF	TGTGCCAGCAGCCACTCGGCGGGTGGGGCCAACGTCCTGACTTTC
NA	TRBV5-6	NA	14	TRBJ2-7	CASSLAYRSYEQYF	TGTGCCAGCAGCTTGGCCTACCGCTCCTACGAGCAGTACTTC
NA	TRBV19	once	16	TRBJ1-6	CASSSGTEGYNSPLHF	TGTGCCAGTAGTAGCGGGACCGAGGGCTATAATTCACCCCTCCACTTT
NA	TRBV19	NA	15	TRBJ1-2	CASSIVAGRAYGYTF	TGTGCCAGTAGTATAGTGGCAGGCCGAGCCTATGGCTACACCTTC
NA	TRBV5-1	NA	13	TRBJ2-1	CASSPGEGGEQFF	TGCGCCAGCAGCCCAGGAGAGGGAGGTGAGCAGTTCTTC
TRBD2	TRBV7-9	once	16	TRBJ2-7	CSSSSGLAGGSYEQYF	TGTTCCAGCAGCTCGGGACTAGCGGGAGGATCGTACGAGCAGTACTTC
NA	TRBV30	NA	15	TRBJ2-5	CAWRKEKDTSKTQYF	TGTGCCTGGAGGAAAGAGAAGGACACCTCCAAGACCCAGTACTTC
NA	TRBV5-1	NA	18	TRBJ2-2	CASSLTAGRTRGTGELFF	TGCGCCAGCAGCTTGACCGCGGGCCGAACCCGGGGCACCGGGGAGCTGTTTTTT
TRBD1	TRBV12-5	NA	15	TRBJ2-2	CASGIGQGNTGELFF	TGTGCTAGTGGTATCGGACAGGGGAACACCGGGGAGCTGTTTTTT
TRBD2	TRBV7-8	NA	16	TRBJ2-2	CASSRPGRADTGELFF	TGTGCCAGCAGCCGTCCCGGGAGGGCCGACACCGGGGAGCTGTTTTTT
NA	TRBV4-1	NA	15	TRBJ2-7	CASSQEEFNRNEQYF	TGCGCCAGCAGCCAAGAGGAGTTTAATAGAAACGAGCAGTACTTC
TRBD1	TRBV10-3	NA	14	TRBJ2-7	CAISGDRGRNEQYF	TGTGCCATCAGCGGGGACAGGGGGAGGAACGAGCAGTACTTC
NA	TRBV5-1	NA	16	TRBJ2-1	CASSPAGGLTGTEQFF	TGCGCCAGCAGCCCGGCCGGAGGACTGACAGGCACAGAGCAGTTCTTC